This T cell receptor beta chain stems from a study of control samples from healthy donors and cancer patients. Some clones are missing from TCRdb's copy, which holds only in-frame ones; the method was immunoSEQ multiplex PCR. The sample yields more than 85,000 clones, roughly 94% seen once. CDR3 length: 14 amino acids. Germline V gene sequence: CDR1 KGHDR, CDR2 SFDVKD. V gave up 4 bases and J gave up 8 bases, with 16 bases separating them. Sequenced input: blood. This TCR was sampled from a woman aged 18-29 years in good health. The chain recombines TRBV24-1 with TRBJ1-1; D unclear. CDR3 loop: CATSDPGPSGEAFF. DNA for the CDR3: TGTGCCACCAGTGACCCGGGTCCGTCGGGAGAAGCTTTCTTT.